The 4 T cell receptor beta chains below come from one sample, sequenced in a study of blood T cell repertoires in COVID-19. TCRdb's copy holds only in-frame clones and misses some; the assay was immunoSEQ multiplex PCR. The sample holds about 48,000 clones, roughly 84% seen once. The specimen sequenced was peripheral blood. Receptors were obtained from an older man with acute or convalescent COVID-19.

The chain joins TRBV19 to TRBJ1-2; D is undetermined. V was trimmed by 3 bases and J by 3 bases, leaving 8 bases between them. This CDR3 comprises 13 residues. The germline V gene has CDR1 LNHDA and CDR2 SQIVND (reference sequence). Written as DNA, the CDR3 is TGTGCCAGTAGTATTAGCGGTTACTATGGCTACACCTTC. Its protein product is CASSISGYYGYTF.

The chain recombines TRBV7-8 with TRBJ2-7, with TRBD2 matching 11 bases. The germline gives CDR1 SGHVS, CDR2 FQNEAQ. Unmatched junction bases numbered 7, after V lost 3 bases and J lost 0 bases. The CDR3 sequence is 17 residues long. CDR3 amino acids: CASSFGTSGWSSYEQYF. The DNA of the CDR3 is TGTGCCAGCAGCTTTGGGACTAGCGGTTGGAGCTCCTACGAGCAGTACTTC.

Here the CDR3 reads CASSLEESRRDTQYF. CDR3 DNA sequence: TGTGCCAGCAGCTTAGAAGAGTCGAGAAGAGATACGCAGTATTTT. The rearrangement links TRBV7-9 to TRBJ2-3; no firm D call. Looked up from germline, CDR1 is SEHNR and CDR2 is FQNEAQ (reference sequence). Trimming removed 1 base from V and 5 bases from J, with 13 bases in between. The CDR3 covers 15 residues. The entire variable domain, with the rest obtained from reference TRBV7-9 and TRBJ2-3, is as follows: DTGVSQNPRHKITKRGQNVTFRCDPISEHNRLYWYRQTLGQGPEFLTYFQNEAQLEKSRLLSDRFSAERPKGSFSTLEIQRTEQGDSAMYLCASSLEESRRDTQYFGPGTRLTVL.

The chain carries TRBV6-5 and TRBJ1-1; D gene ambiguous. V was trimmed by 7 bases and J by 3 bases, leaving 6 bases between them. The CDR3 extends over 11 amino acids. Germline CDR1 and CDR2: MNHEY and SVGAGI. CDR3 sequence (DNA): TGTGCCAGCATGAGATACACTGAAGCTTTCTTT. Translated: CASMRYTEAFF.